This passage covers 25 T cell receptor beta chains from one sample sequenced in a study of blood T cell repertoires in COVID-19. TCRdb's copy holds only in-frame clones and misses some; the assay was immunoSEQ multiplex PCR. This table holds a few hundred thousand clones, 90% found once. The sequenced material came from peripheral blood. All receptors derive from a woman in her 40s with COVID-19, enrolled during active disease.

The chain couples TRBV30 to TRBJ2-3; 8 nucleotides align to TRBD2. Germline CDR1 reads GTSNPN; CDR2 reads SVGIG (reference sequence). The CDR3 consists of 15 residues. V was clipped by 0 bases and J by 4 bases; unmatched bases: 6. CDR3 region: CAWSVQSGGSDTQYF. CDR3 DNA sequence: TGTGCCTGGAGTGTACAAAGCGGGGGCTCAGATACGCAGTATTTT. The complete variable domain, with remaining parts taken from reference TRBV30 and TRBJ2-3, reads SQTIHQWPATLVQPVGSPLSLECTVEGTSNPNLYWYRQAAGRGLQLLFYSVGIGQISSEVPQNLSASRPQDRQFILSSKKLLLSDSGFYLCAWSVQSGGSDTQYFGPGTRLTVL.

This chain uses TRBV27 with TRBJ1-3; 8 nucleotides line up with TRBD1. Germline lookup yields CDR1 MNHEY and CDR2 SMNVEV (reference sequence). V dropped 3 bases and J dropped 7; count of bases not matched to a gene: 8. CDR3 length: 15 residues. The CDR3 DNA follows: TGTGCCAGCAGTTTCCCGGGACAGGATTCGAACACCATATATTTT. Amino acid sequence: CASSFPGQDSNTIYF.

The chain joins TRBV30 to TRBJ1-1; D unclear. Trimming pared 2 bases from V and 11 bases from J, leaving 6 bases between. The CDR3 is 9 amino acids. Germline V gene sequence: CDR1 GTSNPN, CDR2 SVGIG (reference sequence). The CDR3: CAWSPGAFF. DNA for the CDR3: TGTGCCTGGAGTCCGGGGGCTTTCTTT.

The rearrangement links TRBV18 to TRBJ1-3, with 7 nucleotides matching TRBD1. CDR3 length: 18 amino acids. V dropped 3 bases and J dropped 0; count of bases not matched to a gene: 11. CDR1 is KGHSH, CDR2 LQKENI, per germline. The CDR3 bases are TGTGCCAGCTCACCCTCCCTGGACAGGCTTCTCTCTGGAAACACCATATATTTT. Amino acid sequence: CASSPSLDRLLSGNTIYF.

V is TRBV27 and J is TRBJ2-3; D possibly corresponds to TRBD1 (6 bases). Trimming shortened V by 3 bases and J by 2 bases, and 9 bases separated the two germline ends. Looked up from germline, CDR1 is MNHEY and CDR2 is SMNVEV (reference sequence). This CDR3 is 14 amino acids long. The CDR3 here is CASSLMGATDTQYF. The DNA for the CDR3 is TGTGCCAGCAGTTTGATGGGGGCCACAGATACGCAGTATTTT.

This clone has a handful of counts. The DNA for the CDR3 is TGTGCCAGCAGTGAAGGGGCCGCGAGCCAGCCCCAGCATTTT. Amino acid sequence: CASSEGAASQPQHF. The J gene is TRBJ1-5, the V gene TRBV6-1; no reliable D call. Trimming took off 1 base at V and 7 bases at J, with 11 bases between the two ends. CDR1 and CDR2 from the germline V gene are MNHNS and SASEGT. The CDR3 loop spans 14 amino acids.

The chain is built from TRBV3-1 (or the pseudogene TRBV3-2) and TRBJ2-5, with TRBD2 identical over 11 bases. V trimming: 4 bases; J trimming: 5 bases; junction bases outside the gene matches: 12. The CDR3 loop spans 17 amino acids. Germline-derived CDR1 and CDR2 are LGHDT and YNNKEL (reference sequence). The CDR3 DNA reads as TGTGCCAGCAGCCCGTTAGCGGGAGGGAACCTCCCGGAGACCCAGTACTTC. Translating gives CASSPLAGGNLPETQYF.

The rearrangement uses TRBV30 and TRBJ1-2; D is undetermined. Trimming left V 2 bases short and J 6 bases short, with 16 bases between. Looked up from germline, CDR1 is GTSNPN and CDR2 is SVGIG (reference sequence). The CDR3 loop spans 14 amino acids. The CDR3 DNA is TGTGCCTGGAGTAGCGGTGATGGAGTCCATGGCTACACCTTC. Amino acid sequence: CAWSSGDGVHGYTF.

The chain recombines TRBV5-4 with TRBJ2-2; TRBD2 matches 8 bases. In germline, CDR1 is SGHNT, CDR2 YYREEE (reference sequence). Unmatched junction bases numbered 14, after V lost 4 bases and J lost 6 bases. This CDR3 has 17 residues. The CDR3 sequence is CASSPELAGAGSGELFF. The CDR3 coding sequence is TGTGCCAGCAGCCCGGAGCTAGCGGGTGCCGGGTCCGGGGAGCTGTTTTTT.

In regard to this clone: The sample holds other DNA sequences that translate to the same CDR3. The chain joins TRBV7-3 to TRBJ1-2, with TRBD1 matching over 9 bases. Germline assignment: CDR1 SGHTA and CDR2 FQGTGA. V was pared by 5 bases and J by 2 bases, with 6 bases of the junction left unmatched. The CDR3 is made up of 15 amino acids. The CDR3 DNA sequence: TGTGCCAGCAGCCCTTCCGGGACAGGGAACTATGGCTACACCTTC. Residues: CASSPSGTGNYGYTF.

The chain employs TRBV7-9 and TRBJ2-7; TRBD2 is a possible D gene (6 bases). V lost 5 bases and J lost 4, with 12 bases in between. The V gene's germline CDR1 is SEHNR and CDR2 FQNEAQ (reference sequence). The CDR3 totals 13 residues. The CDR3 DNA follows: TGTGCCAGCAGCCCCCCCGGGGGTTACGAGCAGTACTTC. Translating gives CASSPPGGYEQYF.

This clone was observed once. This sequence joins TRBV6-4 and TRBJ1-2; 7 bases are a match to TRBD1. V was pared by 4 bases and J by 5 bases, with 7 bases of the junction left unmatched. CDR3 length: 14 amino acids. The germline V gene has CDR1 MRHNA and CDR2 SNTAGT. The CDR3 protein is CASSATRDSYGYTF. The CDR3 nucleotides read TGTGCCAGCAGTGCCACCCGGGACAGTTATGGCTACACCTTC.

The V call is TRBV6-6, the J call TRBJ1-6; a weak D match, TRBD1 (6 bases). Germline V gives CDR1 MNHNY, CDR2 SVGAGI (reference sequence). The CDR3 extends over 14 amino acids. V lost 5 bases and J lost 9, with 14 bases in between. The CDR3 nucleotides are TGTGCCAGCAGTCGGACGGGAGGGGGTTCACCCCTCCACTTT. This sequence encodes CASSRTGGGSPLHF.

About this clone: The sample carries other DNA sequences with the same CDR3. The chain recombines TRBV19 with TRBJ1-4; possible D gene TRBD1, 6 bases. CDR1 is LNHDA and CDR2 is SQIVND in the germline V gene (reference sequence). CDR3 length: 14 residues. The germline V and J ends were trimmed by 8 bases and 0 bases, with 10 bases remaining between them. The CDR3 DNA reads as TGTGCCAGTCGCAGGGGCTCAACTAATGAAAAACTGTTTTTT. Its translation is CASRRGSTNEKLFF.

This clone was counted a few times. The rearrangement links TRBV27 to TRBJ1-2; D uncertain. The ends were cut back, 6 bases at V and 0 bases at J, with 11 bases in the middle. CDR1 MNHEY and CDR2 SMNVEV come from the germline V gene (reference sequence). The CDR3 extends over 14 amino acids. CDR3 residues: CASSPAGTNYGYTF. The CDR3 nucleotides read TGTGCCAGCAGCCCGGCGGGTACTAACTATGGCTACACCTTC.

The chain recombines TRBV5-4 with TRBJ1-1, with 7 bases lining up with TRBD1. This CDR3 contains 17 residues. CDR1 is SGHNT, CDR2 YYREEE, per germline (reference sequence). V was clipped by 2 bases and J by 1 base; unmatched bases: 11. The CDR3 loop reads CASSFWGRGITNTEAFF. The CDR3 nucleotides read TGTGCCAGCAGCTTTTGGGGCAGGGGGATTACGAACACTGAAGCTTTCTTT. Filled out from reference TRBV5-4 and TRBJ1-1, the complete variable domain reads ETGVTQSPTHLIKTRGQQVTLRCSSQSGHNTVSWYQQALGQGPQFIFQYYREEENGRGNFPPRFSGLQFPNYSSELNVNALELDDSALYLCASSFWGRGITNTEAFFGQGTRLTVV.

The chain has TRBV15 and TRBJ1-2; D is possibly TRBD1 (5 bases). There are 14 residues in the CDR3. Germline V gene sequence: CDR1 LNHNV, CDR2 YYDKDF (reference sequence). The V and J ends lost 3 bases and 7 bases respectively, with 15 bases between them. The CDR3 bases are TGTGCCACCAGCAGGGGTCAGGTTAGGGGTGGCTACACCTTC. This translates into CATSRGQVRGGYTF.

The CDR3 loop reads CASSETAIDTQYF. Here the CDR3 DNA reads TGTGCCAGCAGTGAGACAGCCATAGATACGCAGTATTTT. The rearrangement joins TRBV6-4 to TRBJ2-3; D might be TRBD1 (5 bases). This CDR3 contains 13 residues. With 3 bases removed from V and 5 bases from J, the gap between germline ends came to 9 bases. Germline V gene data show CDR1 as MRHNA and CDR2 as SNTAGT.

CDR3 in DNA: TGTGCCAGCAGTTCCAGGGTTTCTAACTATGGCTACACCTTC. Protein sequence: CASSSRVSNYGYTF. The chain is built from TRBV28 and TRBJ1-2; a possible D gene is TRBD1 (5 bases). Germline V gene lookup returns CDR1 MDHEN and CDR2 SYDVKM. Trimming shortened V by 4 bases and J by 0 bases, and 9 bases separated the two germline ends. This CDR3 is 14 amino acids long.

The rearrangement uses TRBV6-5 and TRBJ2-7; 9 nucleotides agree with TRBD2. V dropped 6 bases and J dropped 2; count of bases not matched to a gene: 2. Germline values: CDR1 MNHEY, CDR2 SVGAGI. The CDR3 is 13 amino acids. This chain's CDR3 is CASRLAGTYEQYF. The CDR3 DNA reads as TGTGCCAGCAGGCTAGCGGGAACCTACGAGCAGTACTTC.

This chain connects TRBV19 to TRBJ1-2; perhaps TRBD1 as D (6 bases). V lost 3 bases and J lost 4, with 15 bases in between. Germline values: CDR1 LNHDA, CDR2 SQIVND (reference sequence). The length of the CDR3 is 15 residues. CDR3 sequence reads: CASSIGQRLGYGYTF. The CDR3 DNA follows: TGTGCCAGTAGTATCGGACAGCGCCTAGGCTATGGCTACACCTTC.

In DNA, the CDR3 is TGTGCCAGCAGTGGGCTAGCGGGGGCCTTGAGCTCCTACAATGAGCAGTTCTTC. It yields the protein CASSGLAGALSSYNEQFF. The chain couples TRBV28 to TRBJ2-1, with 10 bases aligning to TRBD2. This CDR3 is 18 amino acids long. In germline, CDR1 is MDHEN, CDR2 SYDVKM. With V trimmed by 5 bases and J by 0 bases, 10 bases remained unmatched. The full variable domain, rest sourced from reference TRBV28 and TRBJ2-1, is DVKVTQSSRYLVKRTGEKVFLECVQDMDHENMFWYRQDPGLGLRLIYFSYDVKMKEKGDIPEGYSVSREKKERFSLILESASTNQTSMYLCASSGLAGALSSYNEQFFGPGTRLTVL.

This rearrangement joins TRBV6-2 or TRBV6-3 to TRBJ2-5; TRBD2 agrees at 7 bases. From germline, CDR1 is MNHEY and CDR2 SVGEGT. This CDR3 region has 17 residues. Trimming removed 0 bases from V and 2 bases from J; junction bases left unmatched: 9. This CDR3 reads CASSYSQEGGKQETQYF. The CDR3 DNA sequence: TGTGCCAGCAGTTACTCCCAGGAGGGAGGGAAGCAAGAGACCCAGTACTTC.

In regard to this clone: The sample carries other DNA sequences with the same CDR3. The V gene is TRBV18, the J gene TRBJ1-5; D is ambiguous. Trimming cost V 6 bases and J 0 bases, with 6 bases left between them. This CDR3 is built from 13 residues. Germline CDR1 KGHSH, CDR2 LQKENI. The CDR3 is CASSPSSNQPQHF. The DNA of the CDR3 is TGTGCCAGCTCCCCTTCTAGCAATCAGCCCCAGCATTTT.

This chain uses TRBV5-1 with TRBJ2-7; TRBD1 is a possible D gene (6 bases). V gave up 0 bases and J gave up 3 bases, with 16 bases separating them. Germline V gene lookup returns CDR1 SGHRS and CDR2 YFSETQ. The CDR3 is 16 amino acids. The CDR3 DNA sequence: TGCGCCAGCAGCTTGGGGCAGGGGCGCCAACACTACGAGCAGTACTTC. This sequence encodes CASSLGQGRQHYEQYF.